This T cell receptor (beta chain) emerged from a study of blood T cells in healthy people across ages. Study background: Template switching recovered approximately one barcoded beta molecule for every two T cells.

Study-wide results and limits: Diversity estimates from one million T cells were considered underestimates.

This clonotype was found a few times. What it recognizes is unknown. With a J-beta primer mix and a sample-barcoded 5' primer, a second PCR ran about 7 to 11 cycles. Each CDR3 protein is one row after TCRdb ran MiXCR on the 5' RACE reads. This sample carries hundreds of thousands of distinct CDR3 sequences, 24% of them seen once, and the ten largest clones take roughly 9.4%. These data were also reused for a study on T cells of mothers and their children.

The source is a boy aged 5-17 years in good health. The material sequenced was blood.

The CDR3 sequence is CASSEPSLGEQYF. CDR3 DNA sequence: TGTGCCAGCAGTGAACCTAGCTTGGGTGAGCAGTACTTC. V is TRBV2 and J is TRBJ2-5; perhaps TRBD2 as D (5 bases). The V and J ends lost 2 bases and 11 bases respectively, with 15 bases between them. Per the germline V gene, CDR1 is SNHLY and CDR2 is FYNNEI. The CDR3 sequence is 13 residues long. The entire variable domain, with the rest obtained from reference TRBV2 and TRBJ2-5, is as follows: EPEVTQTPSHQVTQMGQEVILRCVPISNHLYFYWYRQILGQKVEFLVSFYNNEISEKSEIFDDQFSVERPDGSNFTLKIRSTKLEDSAMYFCASSEPSLGEQYFGPGTRLLVL.